This T cell receptor (beta chain) was sequenced during a study of cytomegalovirus exposure and HLA in healthy donors. Whole-study results and caveats: Most TCR beta V segments were productive about 87% or about 30% of the time in an earlier analysis.

Primers included in the PCR were 60 Vbeta and 13 Jbeta primers. TCRdb keeps only in-frame clones here, not all; method: immunoSEQ multiplex PCR. The table has fewer than 130,000 clones, 86% seen once; the top ten hold 1.5% to 2%. Of note for this clone: Its matching antigen is unknown. Germline is not matched at one junction end, which may reflect a read error.

The CDR3 spans 8 residues. Germline lookup yields CDR1 SQVTM and CDR2 ANQGSEA. Material: PBMCs. This sequence originates from a man in his forties in good health and CMV-seronegative. The gene calls are TRBV29-1 and TRBJ2-7, with TRBD2 as a possible D gene (6 bases). The CDR3 spells CSVETGDF. CDR3 nucleotide sequence: TGCAGCGTTGAAACGGGGGACTTC.